The entry below describes one T cell receptor beta chain. Its antigen remains unknown. This entry comes from a study of PD-1 blockade in mismatch repair-deficient tumors. Libraries were prepared by immunoSEQ multiplex PCR; TCRdb keeps only in-frame clonotypes and omits some of them. The table has fewer than 13,000 clones, 90% to 95% seen once; the top ten hold about 8.8%. There are 10 residues in the CDR3. The time point is: approximately 10-day in vitro stimulation with candidate neoantigen peptide 3. The sample in question was cells cultured in vitro, obtained from a patient treated with pembrolizumab. The chain carries TRBV21-1 and TRBJ2-2. TRBV21-1 is reported as a pseudogene. The clonotype originates from an adult with mismatch repair-deficient cancer. The CDR3 bases are TGTGCCAGGGACCTCGGGGAGCTGTTTTTT. Residues: CARDLGELFF.